These 28 T cell receptor beta chains share one sample of origin, sequenced in a study of shared clonotypes between healthy human individuals. Profiling relied on immunoSEQ multiplex PCR, and the TCRdb table lists in-frame clones only, not all of them. The sample gives over 850,000 clones, approximately 80% of which show up once; approximately 0.5% is in the top ten. Sequencing used memory CD4+ T cells from PBMCs. Sample subset: CD45RA-negative fraction. The receptors were sampled from a young man in good health. Some clones in this sample may be carry-over from other donors' samples.

V is TRBV5-1 and J is TRBJ2-1; 10 positions agree with TRBD2. The CDR3 sequence is 15 residues long. CDR1 SGHRS and CDR2 YFSETQ come from the germline V gene. Losses at the gene ends were 1 base for V and 6 bases for J; bases not matched to a gene: 4. The chain's CDR3 is CASSLIAGGSNEQFF. CDR3 coding DNA: TGCGCCAGCAGCTTGATAGCGGGAGGATCCAATGAGCAGTTCTTC.

The J gene is TRBJ2-1, the V gene TRBV11-2; D is unresolved. The CDR3 is made up of 15 amino acids. In germline, CDR1 is SGHAT, CDR2 FQNNGV. With 1 base removed from V and 3 bases from J, the gap between germline ends came to 10 bases. The chain's CDR3 is CASSLGSLGYNEQFF. CDR3 bases: TGTGCCAGCAGCTTAGGCAGTCTGGGCTACAATGAGCAGTTCTTC. Variable domain in full (rest from reference TRBV11-2 and TRBJ2-1): EAGVAQSPRYKIIEKRQSVAFWCNPISGHATLYWYQQILGQGPKLLIQFQNNGVVDDSQLPKDRFSAERLKGVDSTLKIQPAKLEDSAVYLCASSLGSLGYNEQFFGPGTRLTVL.

V usage is TRBV5-1 and J usage is TRBJ2-7, with D possibly matching TRBD2 (5 bases). The CDR3 has 15 residues. V was shortened by 5 bases and J by 1 base, with 16 bases between the two germline ends. Germline V lookup: CDR1 SGHRS, CDR2 YFSETQ. The CDR3 sequence is CASRLDNHISYEQYF. In nucleotides, the CDR3 is TGCGCCAGCAGACTAGACAACCATATATCCTACGAGCAGTACTTC.

Notes on this clone: The sample carries other DNA sequences with the same CDR3. This chain joins TRBV28 and TRBJ2-7; possibly TRBD2 for D (5 bases). The CDR3 runs to 11 residues. CDR1 and CDR2 from the germline V gene are MDHEN and SYDVKM. Trimming pared 5 bases from V and 3 bases from J, leaving 5 bases between. CDR3 DNA sequence: TGTGCCAGCAGTGGGAGCTACGAGCAGTACTTC. Translation gives CASSGSYEQYF.

This clone was counted once. A far bigger clonotype differs at one base, so this is likely a read error. This rearrangement joins TRBV7-2 to TRBJ1-1; the match to TRBD1 covers 7 bases. Trimming removed 5 bases from V and 4 bases from J; junction bases left unmatched: 4. CDR3 length equals 13 residues. Germline CDR1 reads SGHTA; CDR2 reads FQGNSA. The CDR3, as DNA: TGTGCCAGCAGCCTCAGACAGGGCACTGAAGCTTTCTTT. Translated, it gives CASSLRQGTEAFF.

This clone was picked up a small number of times. The chain links TRBV7-9 to TRBJ1-2; 9 bases match TRBD1. Germline-derived CDR1 and CDR2 are SEHNR and FQNEAQ (reference sequence). The CDR3 is made up of 13 amino acids. Germline trimming cut 5 bases from V and 6 bases from J; bases unmatched to any gene: 4. CDR3 in amino acids: CASSRQGGDGYTF. In DNA form, the CDR3 reads TGTGCCAGCAGCAGACAGGGGGGAGATGGCTACACCTTC.

The rearrangement joins TRBV5-6 to TRBJ2-3; D gene uncertain. Germline V gene data show CDR1 as SGHDT and CDR2 as YYEEEE. The CDR3 has 15 residues. V was trimmed by 0 bases and J by 2 bases, leaving 10 bases between them. The CDR3 coding sequence is TGTGCCAGCAGCTTGGTTGGGCGGTACACAGATACGCAGTATTTT. Translating gives CASSLVGRYTDTQYF. The full variable domain, rest sourced from reference TRBV5-6 and TRBJ2-3, is DAGVTQSPTHLIKTRGQQVTLRCSPKSGHDTVSWYQQALGQGPQFIFQYYEEEERQRGNFPDRFSGHQFPNYSSELNVNALLLGDSALYLCASSLVGRYTDTQYFGPGTRLTVL.

This sequence joins TRBV18 and TRBJ2-1, with a weak D call TRBD1 (5 bases). CDR3 length equals 15 residues. V was trimmed by 2 bases and J by 4 bases, leaving 12 bases between them. Per the germline V gene, CDR1 is KGHSH and CDR2 is LQKENI. The CDR3 bases are TGTGCCAGCTCACCATTTCGAGACAGATACAATGAGCAGTTCTTC. This encodes CASSPFRDRYNEQFF. The full variable domain, its missing parts supplied by reference TRBV18 and TRBJ2-1, is NAGVMQNPRHLVRRRGQEARLRCSPMKGHSHVYWYRQLPEEGLKFMVYLQKENIIDESGMPKERFSAEFPKEGPSILRIQQVVRGDSAAYFCASSPFRDRYNEQFFGPGTRLTVL.

The chain uses TRBV7-2 and TRBJ2-7, with 8 bases that match TRBD2. The CDR3 consists of 15 residues. Germline-derived CDR1 and CDR2 are SGHTA and FQGNSA. V lost 5 bases and J lost 7; bases outside the gene matches: 13. The CDR3 nucleotides are TGTGCCAGCAGCCTCCGGACCGCGGCGGGGGGTGAGCAGTACTTC. The encoded protein is CASSLRTAAGGEQYF. Full variable domain (rest looked up from reference TRBV7-2 and TRBJ2-7): GAGVSQSPSNKVTEKGKDVELRCDPISGHTALYWYRQSLGQGLEFLIYFQGNSAPDKSGLPSDRFSAERTGGSVSTLTIQRTQQEDSAVYLCASSLRTAAGGEQYFGPGTRLTVT.

In the case of this clone: The same CDR3 can be traced to other DNA sequences in this sample. The V gene is TRBV18, the J gene TRBJ2-1; 12 bases are a match to TRBD2. This CDR3 contains 15 residues. Per the germline V gene, CDR1 is KGHSH and CDR2 is LQKENI. Trimming at V came to 3 bases and at J to 6 bases, leaving 3 bases not matched to a gene. The CDR3 sequence: CASSPQGLAGNEQFF. The CDR3 DNA sequence: TGTGCCAGCTCACCTCAGGGACTAGCGGGCAATGAGCAGTTCTTC.

V usage is TRBV13 and J usage is TRBJ2-5, with a tentative D call TRBD1 (5 bases). Germline V gives CDR1 PRHDT, CDR2 FYEKMQ (reference sequence). Trimming took 6 bases from V and 2 from J, leaving 13 bases between them. The CDR3 is made up of 14 amino acids. The DNA of the CDR3 is TGTGCCAGCAGGGCCCCTGGGGCACAAGAGACCCAGTACTTC. This sequence encodes CASRAPGAQETQYF.

Only one count was recorded for this clone. This chain uses TRBV4-1 with TRBJ1-5, with a weak D call TRBD1 (5 bases). The germline V gene has CDR1 MGHRA and CDR2 YSYEKL. Trimming took off 1 base at V and 4 bases at J, with 17 bases between the two ends. The CDR3 sequence is 17 residues long. The CDR3 is CASSQGGRGARNQPQHF. The CDR3 DNA follows: TGCGCCAGCAGCCAAGGCGGGAGGGGAGCTCGGAATCAGCCCCAGCATTTT.

The V gene is TRBV6-6, the J gene TRBJ2-5; D is possibly TRBD1 or TRBD2 (5 bases each). Matching the DNA end better, TRBJ2-7 makes the J call doubtful. The CDR3 is 14 amino acids. From germline, CDR1 is MNHNY and CDR2 SVGAGI (reference sequence). The CDR3 reads CASSTGRPPYEQYF. Written as DNA, the CDR3 is TGTGCCAGCAGTACGGGACGTCCGCCCTACGAGCAGTACTTC.

The chain combines TRBV5-4 with TRBJ1-1; D is perhaps TRBD1 (5 bases). The CDR3 totals 16 residues. V was pared by 5 bases and J by 3 bases, with 20 bases between. CDR1 SGHNT and CDR2 YYREEE come from the germline V gene (reference sequence). The CDR3 protein is CASRGWGGSRDTEAFF. In nucleotides, the CDR3 is TGTGCCAGCAGGGGTTGGGGGGGAAGCAGGGACACTGAAGCTTTCTTT.

This chain links TRBV6-5 with TRBJ1-1; D unresolved. CDR1 is MNHEY and CDR2 is SVGAGI in the germline V gene. The CDR3 is made up of 13 amino acids. V shed 0 bases and J shed 3 bases, with 5 bases lying between them. The chain's CDR3 is CASSYSYDTEAFF. Here the CDR3 DNA reads TGTGCCAGCAGTTACTCGTACGACACTGAAGCTTTCTTT.

This clone showed up just once. The rearrangement links TRBV7-9 to TRBJ2-7, with D tentatively TRBD1 (6 bases). Per the germline V gene, CDR1 is SEHNR and CDR2 is FQNEAQ (reference sequence). The CDR3 extends over 16 amino acids. The ends were cut back, 6 bases at V and 6 bases at J, with 24 bases in the middle. CDR3 region: CASRNGWGRFLSEQYF. The DNA for the CDR3 is TGTGCCAGCAGAAACGGCTGGGGGCGTTTCCTCTCCGAGCAGTACTTC. Full variable domain (outside the CDR3, taken from reference TRBV7-9 and TRBJ2-7): DTGVSQNPRHKITKRGQNVTFRCDPISEHNRLYWYRQTLGQGPEFLTYFQNEAQLEKSRLLSDRFSAERPKGSFSTLEIQRTEQGDSAMYLCASRNGWGRFLSEQYFGPGTRLTVT.

The V gene is TRBV9, the J gene TRBJ2-5, with 8 bases lining up with TRBD2. The CDR3 length is 15 residues. The ends lost 3 bases at V and 5 bases at J; junction bases unmatched: 9. Germline lookup yields CDR1 SGDLS and CDR2 YYNGEE. CDR3 nucleotides: TGTGCCAGCAGCGGACCCCGGGGGGGCGGGGAGACCCAGTACTTC. Translation: CASSGPRGGGETQYF. The variable domain in full, with the rest retrieved from reference TRBV9 and TRBJ2-5, is DSGVTQTPKHLITATGQRVTLRCSPRSGDLSVYWYQQSLDQGLQFLIQYYNGEERAKGNILERFSAQQFPDLHSELNLSSLELGDSALYFCASSGPRGGGETQYFGPGTRLLVL.

This sequence joins TRBV7-2 and TRBJ1-4; the match to TRBD1 covers 7 bases. J gave up 0 bases and V 2 bases, and 0 bases lay outside the gene matches. Germline CDR1 is SGHTA and CDR2 is FQGNSA. The CDR3 loop spans 15 amino acids. The CDR3 here is CASSLTGATNEKLFF. DNA for the CDR3: TGTGCCAGCAGCTTAACAGGGGCAACTAATGAAAAACTGTTTTTT.

The chain employs TRBV7-2 and TRBJ1-4; D gene unclear. CDR1 and CDR2 (germline): SGHTA, FQGNSA. V was cut by 5 bases and J by 3 bases, with 10 bases left in between. This CDR3 has 14 amino acids. The CDR3 sequence: CASSLSRANEKLFF. Here the CDR3 DNA reads TGTGCCAGCAGCCTTAGTAGGGCTAATGAAAAACTGTTTTTT.

This clone was counted a single time. This sequence joins TRBV10-1 and TRBJ2-7; 8 bases are a match to TRBD2. The CDR3 runs to 18 residues. After removal of 6 bases from V and 0 bases from J, the junction contained 16 bases not matched to a gene. From germline, CDR1 is WNHNN and CDR2 SYGVQD (reference sequence). CDR3 amino acids: CASRSVAGNTSSSYEQYF. For the CDR3, the DNA is TGCGCCAGCAGGTCAGTAGCGGGAAATACCTCAAGCTCCTACGAGCAGTACTTC.

This chain links TRBV30 with TRBJ1-6; D uncertain. Trimming stripped 3 bases from V and 7 bases from J, with 10 bases between. The CDR3 consists of 13 residues. CDR1 is GTSNPN and CDR2 is SVGIG in the germline V gene (reference sequence). As DNA, the CDR3 is TGTGCCTGGAGGGATACCGGGAATTCACCCCTCCACTTT. It translates to CAWRDTGNSPLHF.

V and J are TRBV6-1 and TRBJ2-7; 7 bases line up with TRBD1. Germline assignment: CDR1 MNHNS and CDR2 SASEGT. This CDR3 comprises 15 residues. V lost 3 bases and J lost 0; bases outside the gene matches: 5. The CDR3 reads CASSDRGWSSYEQYF. The CDR3 DNA is TGTGCCAGCAGTGACAGGGGGTGGAGCTCCTACGAGCAGTACTTC.

The sample holds a few counts of this clone. This sequence joins TRBV30 and TRBJ1-1, with no clear D. The germline V gene encodes CDR1 GTSNPN and CDR2 SVGIG (reference sequence). The CDR3 extends over 14 amino acids. V was pared by 0 bases and J by 7 bases, with 15 bases between. As DNA, the CDR3 is TGTGCCTGGAGTGTGCTAAAGGTCCACGGTGAAGCTTTCTTT. It specifies CAWSVLKVHGEAFF.

The V and J genes are TRBV6-5 and TRBJ1-1, with D possibly matching TRBD1 (6 bases). V lost 11 bases and J lost 0, with 10 bases in between. This CDR3 spans 12 amino acids. Germline assignment: CDR1 MNHEY and CDR2 SVGAGI. DNA for the CDR3: TGTGCCGCATGGACAGTGAACACTGAAGCTTTCTTT. Its translation is CAAWTVNTEAFF.

This chain uses TRBV19 with TRBJ1-1, with 8 nucleotides matching TRBD1. J lost 0 bases, V lost 5 bases, and 11 bases had no gene match. The CDR3 has 17 amino acids. Per germline, CDR1 LNHDA and CDR2 SQIVND (reference sequence). The CDR3 region has the DNA TGTGCCAGTAGTCCACGGCGGACAGGGCTCATGAACACTGAAGCTTTCTTT. Translating gives CASSPRRTGLMNTEAFF.

This clone was seen a handful of times. The chain carries TRBV5-1 and TRBJ1-1; a weak D match, TRBD1 (6 bases). This CDR3 has 12 residues. Germline lookup yields CDR1 SGHRS and CDR2 YFSETQ. V was cut by 3 bases and J by 8 bases, with 11 bases left in between. The CDR3 loop reads CASSSGQSEAFF. CDR3 in DNA: TGCGCCAGCAGCTCCGGACAGTCGGAAGCTTTCTTT.

This chain uses TRBV7-9 with TRBJ2-3; TRBD2 matches at 7 bases. Germline CDR1 reads SEHNR; CDR2 reads FQNEAQ (reference sequence). The CDR3 loop spans 19 amino acids. Trimming removed 4 bases from V and 3 bases from J; junction bases left unmatched: 19. The DNA for the CDR3 is TGTGCCAGCAGCTCCTCCCGGGGAAGCGGGATAAAAAAAACAGATACGCAGTATTTT. It translates to CASSSSRGSGIKKTDTQYF.

On this clone: Since a much larger clone is just one base distant, this may be a read error. The rearrangement uses TRBV7-7 and TRBJ2-3, with unresolved D. This CDR3 spans 13 amino acids. Between the trimmed V and J ends, which lost 3 bases and 1 base, there was a span of 5 bases. Germline CDR1 and CDR2: SSHAT and FNYEAQ (reference sequence). In DNA form, the CDR3 reads TGTGCCAGCAGCTTTACGGGCACAGATACGCAGTATTTT. Amino acids: CASSFTGTDTQYF.